These 21 T cell receptor beta chains share one sample of origin, sequenced in a study of radiotherapy plus CTLA-4 blockade in lung cancer. The method was immunoSEQ multiplex PCR; TCRdb's version includes in-frame clones alone and lacks a portion of them. The sample yields roughly 54,000 clones, approximately 84% seen once. The sequencing used peripheral blood, collected from a patient treated with radiotherapy plus ipilimumab. Receptor source: a human donor with non-small cell lung cancer whose response to radiotherapy plus ipilimumab could not be evaluated.

Points on this clone: The sample carries other DNA sequences with the same CDR3. The V call is TRBV4-3, the J call TRBJ2-7; tentative D call: TRBD2 (6 bases). Per germline, CDR1 LGHNA and CDR2 YSLEER. Trimming stripped 0 bases from V and 2 bases from J, with 11 bases between. The CDR3 is 15 amino acids. CDR3 loop: CASSQDRAGTYEQYF. The CDR3, as DNA: TGCGCCAGCAGCCAAGACCGGGCGGGGACCTACGAGCAGTACTTC.

This clone was recorded only once. J is TRBJ1-2 and V is TRBV28; TRBD1 matches at 12 bases. Germline values: CDR1 MDHEN, CDR2 SYDVKM. The ends lost 2 bases at V and 4 bases at J; junction bases unmatched: 5. This CDR3 is built from 16 residues. Here the CDR3 DNA reads TGTGCCAGCAGTTTAACCGGGACAGGGGGCGGCTATGGCTACACCTTC. Its translation is CASSLTGTGGGYGYTF.

The chain employs TRBV28 and TRBJ2-5; tentative D call: TRBD2 (5 bases). This CDR3 region has 15 residues. V shed 4 bases and J shed 4 bases, with 16 bases lying between them. The germline gives CDR1 MDHEN, CDR2 SYDVKM. CDR3 sequence (DNA): TGTGCCAGCAGTTACCCCTCGGGGTGGGGAGAGACCCAGTACTTC. Its translation: CASSYPSGWGETQYF.

The chain recombines TRBV9 with TRBJ2-1, with 8 bases matching TRBD2. This CDR3 has 15 residues. Unmatched junction bases numbered 3, after V lost 2 bases and J lost 2 bases. Germline V gene data show CDR1 as SGDLS and CDR2 as YYNGEE. CDR3 sequence (DNA): TGTGCCAGCAGCGTTAGCGGGACTGCCTACAATGAGCAGTTCTTC. It specifies CASSVSGTAYNEQFF.

This clone was recorded a few times. The chain carries TRBV29-1 and TRBJ2-3; 8 bases match TRBD1. Germline lookup yields CDR1 SQVTM and CDR2 ANQGSEA. The CDR3 runs 17 residues. V gave up 0 bases and J gave up 2 bases; unmatched junction bases: 10. CDR3 sequence reads: CSVEDADRAINTDTQYF. The CDR3 coding sequence is TGCAGCGTTGAAGATGCGGACAGGGCGATCAACACAGATACGCAGTATTTT.

This clone was counted between two and nine times. V is TRBV30 and J is TRBJ1-5; 8 nucleotides line up with TRBD1. CDR1 and CDR2 (germline): GTSNPN, SVGIG (reference sequence). Trimming took 0 bases from V and 2 from J; bases not matched to a gene: 3. The length of the CDR3 is 15 residues. CDR3 coding DNA: TGTGCCTGGAGTGTACAGACAGGGGGCAATCAGCCCCAGCATTTT. Translation: CAWSVQTGGNQPQHF.

The V gene is TRBV10-3, the J gene TRBJ2-2, with TRBD2 matching over 7 bases. V dropped 10 bases and J dropped 6; count of bases not matched to a gene: 8. The CDR3 is 13 amino acids. Germline lookup yields CDR1 ENHRY and CDR2 SYGVKD. Here the CDR3 DNA reads TGTGCCACCCATACTAGCGTACCCGGGGAGCTGTTTTTT. Protein sequence: CATHTSVPGELFF.

This rearrangement joins TRBV18 to TRBJ1-2; 8 bases match TRBD1. This CDR3 is 13 amino acids long. Per germline, CDR1 KGHSH and CDR2 LQKENI. Losses at the gene ends were 6 bases for V and 8 bases for J; bases not matched to a gene: 8. The CDR3 nucleotides are TGTGCCAGCTCGGACCAGGGGGCCAGCGGCTACACCTTC. Translation gives CASSDQGASGYTF.

This clone was observed once. This chain joins TRBV11-2 and TRBJ2-7; 7 bases agree with TRBD2. The length of the CDR3 is 15 residues. Losses at the gene ends were 6 bases for V and 2 bases for J; bases not matched to a gene: 10. The germline gives CDR1 SGHAT, CDR2 FQNNGV. The chain's CDR3 is CASRRHFGGAYEQYF. The CDR3 DNA is TGTGCCAGCAGACGACACTTTGGGGGGGCCTACGAGCAGTACTTC.

This chain links TRBV28 with TRBJ2-3; 7 positions agree with TRBD1. There are 16 residues in the CDR3. The germline gives CDR1 MDHEN, CDR2 SYDVKM. The J segment lost 5 bases and the V segment lost 4 bases, leaving 12 bases of the junction unmatched. The CDR3 reads CASSSPRGWTGDTQYF. CDR3 DNA sequence: TGTGCCAGCAGTTCCCCCCGCGGCTGGACAGGAGATACGCAGTATTTT.

This clone was observed a few times. V gene TRBV6-6 combines with J gene TRBJ1-5, with D tentatively TRBD1 (6 bases). The CDR3 runs 12 residues. Deletions cut 6 bases from V and 6 bases from J, with 9 bases between. Germline values: CDR1 MNHNY, CDR2 SVGAGI (reference sequence). This CDR3 reads CASRQGSQPQHF. In nucleotides, the CDR3 is TGTGCCAGCAGACAGGGCAGTCAGCCCCAGCATTTT.

The chain couples TRBV4-3 to TRBJ2-1; 7 nucleotides agree with TRBD2. V gave up 1 base and J gave up 10 bases; unmatched junction bases: 1. The length of the CDR3 is 12 residues. The germline V gene encodes CDR1 LGHNA and CDR2 YSLEER. The CDR3 sequence is CASSQGRGEQFF. CDR3 in DNA: TGCGCCAGCAGCCAAGGGCGGGGGGAGCAGTTCTTC.

The chain combines TRBV6-1 with TRBJ1-1; possible D gene TRBD1, 5 bases. The V gene lost 8 bases and the J gene lost 4 bases, with 17 bases spanning the gap. The germline gives CDR1 MNHNS, CDR2 SASEGT. The CDR3 totals 14 residues. CDR3 in amino acids: CASGVFGGRTEAFF. The DNA for the CDR3 is TGTGCCAGCGGGGTTTTCGGGGGACGCACTGAAGCTTTCTTT.

The rearrangement links TRBV4-1 to TRBJ2-7; weak D call: TRBD1 (5 bases). This CDR3 region has 13 residues. Trimming took off 2 bases at V and 6 bases at J, with 11 bases between the two ends. Germline CDR1 is MGHRA and CDR2 is YSYEKL. CDR3 sequence reads: CASSQLQGPEQYF. Here the CDR3 DNA reads TGCGCCAGCAGCCAACTGCAGGGTCCCGAGCAGTACTTC.

The chain has TRBV18 and TRBJ2-1; TRBD1 agrees at 7 bases. The CDR3 length is 15 residues. The V and J ends lost 5 bases and 0 bases, in that order; junction bases with no gene match: 4. Germline CDR1 and CDR2: KGHSH and LQKENI. Here the CDR3 DNA reads TGTGCCAGCTCAAGACAGGGTAGCTCCTACAATGAGCAGTTCTTC. It is translated as CASSRQGSSYNEQFF. The entire variable domain, with the rest obtained from reference TRBV18 and TRBJ2-1, is as follows: NAGVMQNPRHLVRRRGQEARLRCSPMKGHSHVYWYRQLPEEGLKFMVYLQKENIIDESGMPKERFSAEFPKEGPSILRIQQVVRGDSAAYFCASSRQGSSYNEQFFGPGTRLTVL.

V is TRBV7-9 and J is TRBJ2-3, with TRBD2 identical over 9 bases. V gave up 1 base and J gave up 4 bases; unmatched junction bases: 6. CDR3 length equals 16 residues. CDR1 is SEHNR, CDR2 FQNEAQ, per germline (reference sequence). The CDR3 loop is CASSLGPGLASDTQYF. In DNA form, the CDR3 reads TGTGCCAGCAGCTTAGGCCCGGGACTAGCATCAGATACGCAGTATTTT. Combining the CDR3 with reference TRBV7-9 and TRBJ2-3 gives the whole variable domain DTGVSQNPRHKITKRGQNVTFRCDPISEHNRLYWYRQTLGQGPEFLTYFQNEAQLEKSRLLSDRFSAERPKGSFSTLEIQRTEQGDSAMYLCASSLGPGLASDTQYFGPGTRLTVL.

Only one count was recorded for this clone. This chain joins TRBV30 and TRBJ2-1, with 12 bases matching TRBD2. Germline V gene sequence: CDR1 GTSNPN, CDR2 SVGIG (reference sequence). The CDR3 length is 17 residues. The ends lost 4 bases at V and 7 bases at J; junction bases unmatched: 14. Written as DNA, the CDR3 is TGTGCCTGGATCCCGGGACTAGCGGGTTTGGGACTTAATGAGCAGTTCTTC. It is translated as CAWIPGLAGLGLNEQFF.

V is TRBV28 and J is TRBJ2-7; perhaps TRBD2 as D (7 bases). In germline, CDR1 is MDHEN, CDR2 SYDVKM. Trimming took 7 bases from V and 0 from J, leaving 13 bases between them. The CDR3 has 14 amino acids. CDR3 region: CASIKAGASYEQYF. The CDR3 DNA reads as TGTGCCAGCATCAAGGCGGGGGCCTCCTACGAGCAGTACTTC.

This chain uses TRBV5-1 with TRBJ1-1; no firm D call. The CDR3 is 16 residues long. Germline values: CDR1 SGHRS, CDR2 YFSETQ. V lost 0 bases and J lost 0, with 12 bases in between. In DNA form, the CDR3 reads TGCGCCAGCAGCTTGGCCCAGTTGGCCATGAACACTGAAGCTTTCTTT. Its translation is CASSLAQLAMNTEAFF.

The chain uses TRBV6-5 and TRBJ2-2; TRBD1 matches 10 bases. The ends lost 3 bases at V and 4 bases at J; junction bases unmatched: 5. Germline V lookup: CDR1 MNHEY, CDR2 SVGAGI. This CDR3 region has 16 residues. The DNA of the CDR3 is TGTGCCAGCAGTTATGGAGGGACAGGGGCCACCGGGGAGCTGTTTTTT. This gives the protein CASSYGGTGATGELFF.

This chain joins TRBV7-9 and TRBJ1-1; D unclear. V was cut by 5 bases and J by 2 bases, with 15 bases left in between. The length of the CDR3 is 15 residues. CDR1 SEHNR and CDR2 FQNEAQ come from the germline V gene (reference sequence). CDR3 DNA sequence: TGTGCCAGCAGCGGACGGGAAACGCTAAACACTGAAGCTTTCTTT. This sequence encodes CASSGRETLNTEAFF.